These T cell receptor beta chains were read from a single sample in a study of blood T cell repertoires in COVID-19. The repertoire was sequenced with immunoSEQ multiplex PCR; TCRdb's copy has only in-frame clones and lacks some. Among fewer than 150,000 clones listed, approximately 84% were seen once. Sequencing used PBMCs or T cells enriched from blood (not recorded which). These TCRs come from a man between 50 and 59 years old in a cohort exposed to, infected with or recovered from COVID-19 (not recorded which). The CDR3 runs from the conserved cysteine through the conserved F or W. A D gene is named only where the DNA matches it firmly. Only part of the rows carry a size: once, few, many, or a class if the clone is expanded.

d_call clone_size j_call v_call cdr3_aa cdr3_nt
NA NA TRBJ1-1 TRBV6-5 CAGSYSKAGMNTEAFF TGTGCCGGCAGTTACTCGAAGGCGGGGATGAACACTGAAGCTTTCTTT
NA few TRBJ1-5 TRBV10-3 CAIGQNSNQPQHF TGTGCCATAGGACAGAATAGCAATCAGCCCCAGCATTTT
NA NA TRBJ1-4 TRBV24-1 CATSQGQGEKLFF TGTGCCACCAGCCAGGGCCAGGGGGAAAAACTGTTTTTT
TRBD1 NA TRBJ1-1 TRBV3-1/TRBV3-2 CASSHGQGGTEAFF TGTGCCAGCAGCCACGGACAGGGGGGAACTGAAGCTTTCTTT
NA NA TRBJ2-3 TRBV6-4 CASSENGVGTDTQYF TGTGCCAGCAGTGAAAACGGGGTCGGCACAGATACGCAGTATTTT
NA NA TRBJ1-1 TRBV30 CAWTMGGNHEAFF TGTGCCTGGACCATGGGGGGGAACCATGAAGCTTTCTTT
NA NA TRBJ2-1 TRBV19 CASSPIVGAYNEQFF TGTGCCAGTAGCCCGATCGTGGGAGCTTACAATGAGCAGTTCTTC
NA NA TRBJ2-7 TRBV23-1 CASSRVFHSYEQYF TGCGCCAGCAGCAGGGTATTTCATTCCTACGAGCAGTACTTC
NA NA TRBJ1-5 TRBV4-1 CASSQDLTGAYQPQHF TGCGCCAGCAGCCAAGATCTGACAGGAGCTTATCAGCCCCAGCATTTT
TRBD1 NA TRBJ1-2 TRBV6-6 CASNYGTGGIIYGYTF TGTGCCAGCAACTACGGGACAGGGGGCATCATCTATGGCTACACCTTC
TRBD1 NA TRBJ1-2 TRBV18 CASSPRQGHYGYTF TGTGCCAGCTCACCTAGACAGGGACACTATGGCTACACCTTC
NA NA TRBJ2-5 TRBV7-2 CASSFAALETQYF TGTGCCAGCAGCTTTGCGGCACTCGAGACCCAGTACTTC
NA NA TRBJ2-5 TRBV27 CASSPRPGLQETQYF TGTGCCAGCAGTCCCCGCCCCGGACTCCAAGAGACCCAGTACTTC
TRBD1 NA TRBJ1-1 TRBV29-1 CSVEDRGLHTEAFF TGCAGCGTTGAGGACAGGGGGCTTCACACTGAAGCTTTCTTT
TRBD2 NA TRBJ2-1 TRBV5-3 CARSSPSGVSYNEQFF TGTGCCAGAAGCTCCCCTAGCGGGGTCTCCTACAATGAGCAGTTCTTC
NA NA TRBJ1-2 TRBV5-1 CASSLDGGYYGYTF TGCGCCAGCAGCTTGGATGGGGGGTACTATGGCTACACCTTC
TRBD1 NA TRBJ1-2 TRBV19 CASSTVGGTGFFYGYTF TGTGCCAGTAGTACCGTAGGCGGGACAGGATTCTTCTATGGCTACACCTTC
NA NA TRBJ1-5 TRBV24-1 CATSSRESNQPQHF TGTGCCACCAGTAGTAGGGAGAGCAATCAGCCCCAGCATTTT
TRBD1 NA TRBJ2-1 TRBV6-5 CASSYSWDSNNEQFF TGTGCCAGCAGTTACTCTTGGGACAGCAACAATGAGCAGTTCTTC
NA NA TRBJ1-4 TRBV11-2 CASSSTRVLGEKLFF TGTGCCAGCAGCTCAACGCGGGTGTTAGGTGAAAAACTGTTTTTT
NA NA TRBJ2-7 TRBV2 CASSAREQYF TGTGCCAGCAGTGCCAGAGAGCAGTACTTC
NA NA TRBJ1-2 TRBV10-3 CAISETLQGGYTF TGTGCCATCAGTGAGACTCTCCAGGGTGGCTACACCTTC